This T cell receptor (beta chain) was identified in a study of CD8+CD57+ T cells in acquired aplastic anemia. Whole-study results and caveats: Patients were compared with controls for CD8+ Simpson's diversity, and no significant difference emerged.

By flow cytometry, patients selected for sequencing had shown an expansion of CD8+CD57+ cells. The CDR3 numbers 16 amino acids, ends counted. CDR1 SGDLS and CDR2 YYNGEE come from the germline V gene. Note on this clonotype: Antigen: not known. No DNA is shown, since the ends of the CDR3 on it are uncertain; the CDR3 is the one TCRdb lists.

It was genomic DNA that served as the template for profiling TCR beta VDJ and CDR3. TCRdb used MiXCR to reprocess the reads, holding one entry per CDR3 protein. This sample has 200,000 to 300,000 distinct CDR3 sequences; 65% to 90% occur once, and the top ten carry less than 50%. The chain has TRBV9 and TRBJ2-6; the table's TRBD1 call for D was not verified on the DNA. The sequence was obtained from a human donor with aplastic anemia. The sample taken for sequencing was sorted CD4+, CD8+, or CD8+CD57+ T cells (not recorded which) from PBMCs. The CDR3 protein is CASGLGGTQYFGLLTF.